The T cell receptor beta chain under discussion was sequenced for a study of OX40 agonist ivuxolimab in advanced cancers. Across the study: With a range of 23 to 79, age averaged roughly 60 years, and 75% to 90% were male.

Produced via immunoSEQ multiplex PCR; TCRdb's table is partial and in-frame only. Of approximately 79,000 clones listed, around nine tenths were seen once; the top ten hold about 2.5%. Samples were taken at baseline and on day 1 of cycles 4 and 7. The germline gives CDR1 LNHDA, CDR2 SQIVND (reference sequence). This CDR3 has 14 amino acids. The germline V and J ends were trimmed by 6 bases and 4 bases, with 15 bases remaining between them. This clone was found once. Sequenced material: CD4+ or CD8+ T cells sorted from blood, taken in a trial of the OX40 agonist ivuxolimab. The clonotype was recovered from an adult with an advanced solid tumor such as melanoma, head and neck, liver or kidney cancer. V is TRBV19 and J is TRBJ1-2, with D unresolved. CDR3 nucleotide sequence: TGTGCCAGTAGAACTGCGCTGGGTGCCTATGGCTACACCTTC. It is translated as CASRTALGAYGYTF. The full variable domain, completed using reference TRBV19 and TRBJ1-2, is DGGITQSPKYLFRKEGQNVTLSCEQNLNHDAMYWYRQDPGQGLRLIYYSQIVNDFQKGDIAEGYSVSREKKESFPLTVTSAQKNPTAFYLCASRTALGAYGYTFGSGTRLTVV.